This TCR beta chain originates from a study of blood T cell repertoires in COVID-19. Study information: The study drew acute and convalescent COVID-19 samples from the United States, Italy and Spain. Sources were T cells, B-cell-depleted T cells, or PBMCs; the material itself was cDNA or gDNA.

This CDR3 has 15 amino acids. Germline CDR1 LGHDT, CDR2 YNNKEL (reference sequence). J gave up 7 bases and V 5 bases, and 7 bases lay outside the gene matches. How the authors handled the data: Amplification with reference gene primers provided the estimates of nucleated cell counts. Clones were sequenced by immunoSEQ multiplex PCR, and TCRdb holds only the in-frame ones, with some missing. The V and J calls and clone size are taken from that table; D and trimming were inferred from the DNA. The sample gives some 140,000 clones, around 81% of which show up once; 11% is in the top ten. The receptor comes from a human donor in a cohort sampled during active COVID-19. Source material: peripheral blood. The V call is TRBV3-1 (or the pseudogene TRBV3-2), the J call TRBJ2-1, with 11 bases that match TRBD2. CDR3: CASSALAGAANEQFF. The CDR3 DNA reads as TGTGCCAGCAGCGCACTAGCGGGGGCAGCTAATGAGCAGTTCTTC.